The clone carrying this T cell receptor beta chain turned up a few times. Building the TCR beta libraries relied on iRepertoire HTBI primers, and CDR3 regions underwent Arm-PCR. TCRdb re-analysed the multiplex PCR reads in MiXCR, keeping a single row per CDR3 protein. The sample consists of roughly 440,000 distinct CDR3 sequences, about 17% of them appearing once. This entry is derived from a study of regulatory T cells in long-lasting Graves disease. Time point reported: newly diagnosed GD, antithyroid drugs for less than 3 months. RNA from PBMCs was the source of the TCR library. A further study also used this sample, focusing on T cells in Graves' hyperthyroidism and ophthalmopathy. That paper adds: Exclusion criteria comprised uncontrolled infection, other autoimmune disease, pregnancy or lactation.

The sequencing used peripheral blood mononuclear cells (PBMCs), collected at new diagnosis, from a patient treated with antithyroid drugs. This receptor was obtained from a woman between 18 and 29 years old with Graves disease.

CDR3 sequence (DNA): TGCAGTGCCACCAGGGGTCATCAGCCCCAGCATTTT. Translation: CSATRGHQPQHF. V and J are TRBV20-1 and TRBJ1-5; D might be TRBD1 (6 bases). Germline CDR1 is DFQATT and CDR2 is SNEGSKA (reference sequence). The CDR3 runs to 12 residues. V lost 6 bases to trimming and J lost 5 bases, with 11 bases between them.